Presented here are 20 T cell receptor beta chains from one specimen sequenced in a study of OX40 agonist ivuxolimab in advanced cancers. TCRdb's table, derived via immunoSEQ multiplex PCR, lists solely in-frame clones and lacks some. The data show some 50,000 clones, about nine tenths seen once. This specimen consisted of CD4+ or CD8+ T cells sorted from blood, obtained in a trial of the OX40 agonist ivuxolimab. These receptors originate from an adult with an advanced solid tumor such as melanoma, head and neck, liver or kidney cancer.

The chain carries TRBV11-2 and TRBJ2-1; 7 nucleotides align to TRBD1. The CDR3 consists of 16 residues. V was clipped by 5 bases and J by 2 bases; unmatched bases: 9. The germline CDR1 and CDR2 sequences are SGHAT and FQNNGV. CDR3: CASSTNRDRTYNEQFF. The CDR3 DNA sequence: TGTGCCAGCAGCACGAACCGGGACAGAACCTACAATGAGCAGTTCTTC. The whole variable domain, filled in from reference TRBV11-2 and TRBJ2-1, reads EAGVAQSPRYKIIEKRQSVAFWCNPISGHATLYWYQQILGQGPKLLIQFQNNGVVDDSQLPKDRFSAERLKGVDSTLKIQPAKLEDSAVYLCASSTNRDRTYNEQFFGPGTRLTVL.

The rearrangement uses TRBV12-5 and TRBJ1-1; TRBD1 agrees at 7 bases. CDR1 and CDR2 from the germline V gene are LGHNT and FRNRAP. The CDR3 runs to 13 residues. The trim removed 1 base at V and 10 bases at J, leaving 6 bases unmatched. CDR3 sequence: CASGLAGQVSAFF. The DNA for the CDR3 is TGTGCTAGTGGTTTGGCCGGACAGGTTTCAGCTTTCTTT. Combining the CDR3 with reference TRBV12-5 and TRBJ1-1 gives the whole variable domain DARVTQTPRHKVTEMGQEVTMRCQPILGHNTVFWYRQTMMQGLELLAYFRNRAPLDDSGMPKDRFSAEMPDATLATLKIQPSEPRDSAVYFCASGLAGQVSAFFGQGTRLTVV.

The CDR3 DNA reads TGCGCCAGCAGCGCAGGGGGCCGAAAGACCCAGTACTTC. This encodes CASSAGGRKTQYF. This chain joins TRBV23-1 and TRBJ2-5, with 8 bases aligning to TRBD1. TRBV23-1 carries the ORF label, with uncertain function. V lost 6 bases to trimming and J lost 6 bases; unmatched junction nucleotides: 6. This CDR3 is built from 13 residues.

J is TRBJ2-1 and V is TRBV19, with D possibly TRBD2 on 6 matching bases. This CDR3 is 13 amino acids long. The germline V and J ends were trimmed by 6 bases and 8 bases, with 14 bases remaining between them. Germline V lookup: CDR1 LNHDA, CDR2 SQIVND (reference sequence). CDR3: CASSHESGYEQFF. The CDR3 DNA reads as TGTGCCAGTAGCCACGAGAGCGGGTATGAGCAGTTCTTC.

The chain joins TRBV2 to TRBJ1-2; TRBD1 aligns across 7 bases. The CDR3 runs 14 residues. With 5 bases clipped from V and 4 bases from J, the junction kept 7 bases outside the gene matches. Germline V gene sequence: CDR1 SNHLY, CDR2 FYNNEI. CDR3 sequence (DNA): TGTGCCAGCAGTAAAGGGACAGACTTCTATGGCTACACCTTC. It is translated as CASSKGTDFYGYTF.

The V gene is TRBV6-1, the J gene TRBJ1-1; D call uncertain. The CDR3 contains 11 residues. V lost 5 bases, J lost 10 bases, and 11 bases lay in between. Germline CDR1 is MNHNS and CDR2 is SASEGT. CDR3 in amino acids: CASSYVRAAFF. In DNA form, the CDR3 reads TGTGCCAGCAGTTACGTGAGGGCAGCTTTCTTT.

The V call is TRBV28, the J call TRBJ2-7, with D maybe TRBD1 (5 bases). V was clipped by 5 bases and J by 3 bases, with 20 bases between them. Germline CDR1 reads MDHEN; CDR2 reads SYDVKM. This CDR3 comprises 16 residues. Here the CDR3 DNA reads TGTGCCAGCAGTAGCATAGCAACTGGGGCGGTCTACGAGCAGTACTTC. As protein: CASSSIATGAVYEQYF.

The rearrangement uses TRBV10-3 and TRBJ2-7; D ambiguous. The CDR3 contains 15 residues. The V end lost 3 bases, the J end lost 3 bases, and 15 bases lay between the germline ends. Germline assignment: CDR1 ENHRY and CDR2 SYGVKD. The CDR3 DNA sequence: TGTGCCATCAGTGATAGGGCCGGGTCTGGCTACGAGCAGTACGTC. As protein: CAISDRAGSGYEQYV.

V and J are TRBV30 and TRBJ2-3, with 8 bases aligning to TRBD1. The germline V gene has CDR1 GTSNPN and CDR2 SVGIG (reference sequence). V was clipped by 1 base and J by 2 bases; unmatched bases: 11. The CDR3 is 17 amino acids. The CDR3 bases are TGTGCCTGGAGTGCCCCTAGGACAGGGAGGACCACAGATACGCAGTATTTT. Translated: CAWSAPRTGRTTDTQYF. The full variable domain, with the rest looked up from reference TRBV30 and TRBJ2-3, is SQTIHQWPATLVQPVGSPLSLECTVEGTSNPNLYWYRQAAGRGLQLLFYSVGIGQISSEVPQNLSASRPQDRQFILSSKKLLLSDSGFYLCAWSAPRTGRTTDTQYFGPGTRLTVL.

The chain links TRBV6-1 to TRBJ2-1; 12 positions match TRBD2. The trim removed 0 bases at V and 1 base at J, leaving 10 bases unmatched. Germline V gives CDR1 MNHNS, CDR2 SASEGT. The CDR3 contains 20 residues. The CDR3: CASSEAGSSGGARSYNEQFF. In DNA, the CDR3 is TGTGCCAGCAGTGAAGCGGGTTCTAGCGGGGGGGCCAGGTCCTACAATGAGCAGTTCTTC.

CDR3 region: CASSPLPGLGTEAFF. CDR3 DNA: TGTGCCAGCAGCCCACTTCCGGGATTGGGCACTGAAGCTTTCTTT. The chain has TRBV7-2 and TRBJ1-1, with D uncertain. CDR3 length: 15 residues. V lost 5 bases, J lost 4 bases, and 17 bases lay in between. The germline V gene has CDR1 SGHTA and CDR2 FQGNSA. Variable domain in full (rest from reference TRBV7-2 and TRBJ1-1): GAGVSQSPSNKVTEKGKDVELRCDPISGHTALYWYRQSLGQGLEFLIYFQGNSAPDKSGLPSDRFSAERTGGSVSTLTIQRTQQEDSAVYLCASSPLPGLGTEAFFGQGTRLTVV.

A word on this clone: The same CDR3 also results from other DNA sequences found in this sample. V is TRBV5-1 and J is TRBJ2-3; no clear D gene. The V and J ends lost 0 bases and 2 bases respectively, with 1 base between them. Germline-derived CDR1 and CDR2 are SGHRS and YFSETQ. The CDR3 has 12 residues. CDR3 protein: CASSLVTDTQYF. CDR3 DNA sequence: TGCGCCAGCAGCTTGGTCACAGATACGCAGTATTTT.

The V call is TRBV5-1, the J call TRBJ1-3; no clear D gene. This CDR3 region has 14 residues. CDR1 is SGHRS and CDR2 is YFSETQ in the germline V gene. With 4 bases removed from V and 1 base from J, the gap between germline ends came to 9 bases. The CDR3 sequence: CASSEGRSGNTIYF. CDR3 DNA sequence: TGCGCCAGCAGCGAAGGTCGATCTGGAAACACCATATATTTT.

This chain connects TRBV6-6 to TRBJ1-5; 10 positions agree with TRBD1. CDR1 and CDR2 from the germline V gene are MNHNY and SVGAGI (reference sequence). This CDR3 spans 15 amino acids. V dropped 6 bases and J dropped 6; count of bases not matched to a gene: 8. The CDR3 here is CASRRDRGISQPQHF. The CDR3 DNA reads TGTGCCAGCAGGAGGGACAGGGGCATTAGTCAGCCCCAGCATTTT.

The chain is built from TRBV5-1 and TRBJ1-4; D ambiguous. Germline-derived CDR1 and CDR2 are SGHRS and YFSETQ. Trimming left V 2 bases short and J 8 bases short, with 10 bases between. CDR3 length equals 13 residues. The CDR3 sequence: CASSFGSAEKLFF. The CDR3 coding sequence is TGCGCCAGCAGCTTTGGGAGCGCAGAAAAACTGTTTTTT. Full variable domain (outside the CDR3, taken from reference TRBV5-1 and TRBJ1-4): KAGVTQTPRYLIKTRGQQVTLSCSPISGHRSVSWYQQTPGQGLQFLFEYFSETQRNKGNFPGRFSGRQFSNSRSEMNVSTLELGDSALYLCASSFGSAEKLFFGSGTQLSVL.

This clone was seen once. The chain links TRBV25-1 to TRBJ2-1; 8 nucleotides line up with TRBD2. Germline loops: CDR1 MGHDK, CDR2 SYGVNS. This CDR3 contains 15 residues. V was clipped by 0 bases and J by 7 bases; unmatched bases: 5. The CDR3 nucleotides are TGTGCCAGCAGTGAATACGGACTAGCAGTTAATGAGCAGTTCTTC. Encoded protein: CASSEYGLAVNEQFF. Full variable domain (missing parts from reference TRBV25-1 and TRBJ2-1): EADIYQTPRYLVIGTGKKITLECSQTMGHDKMYWYQQDPGMELHLIHYSYGVNSTEKGDLSSESTVSRIRTEHFPLTLESARPSHTSQYLCASSEYGLAVNEQFFGPGTRLTVL.

V gene TRBV4-3 combines with J gene TRBJ1-4, with 12 nucleotides matching TRBD1. The CDR3 has 18 amino acids. Trimming removed 0 bases from V and 4 bases from J; junction bases left unmatched: 6. The germline gives CDR1 LGHNA, CDR2 YSLEER. The CDR3 protein is CASSQDGGTGGFNEKLFF. The CDR3 DNA is TGCGCCAGCAGCCAAGATGGGGGGACAGGGGGCTTTAATGAAAAACTGTTTTTT.

This chain connects TRBV11-2 to TRBJ2-2; a possible D gene is TRBD1 (5 bases). Trimming removed 5 bases at V and 2 bases at J, with 18 bases between. CDR1 is SGHAT, CDR2 FQNNGV, per germline. The CDR3 runs to 17 residues. The CDR3 DNA is TGTGCCAGCAGCAGACGTCAGCTGGGGCTAAACACCGGGGAGCTGTTTTTT. It translates to CASSRRQLGLNTGELFF.

The rearrangement uses TRBV10-2 and TRBJ1-3; tentative D call: TRBD1 (5 bases). Germline V gene lookup returns CDR1 WSHSY and CDR2 SAAADI. This CDR3 contains 15 residues. V lost 3 bases, J lost 2 bases, and 11 bases lay in between. The CDR3 DNA follows: TGCGCCAGCAGTGACCCACGGACAACTGGAAACACCATATATTTT. Protein: CASSDPRTTGNTIYF.

The chain joins TRBV6-6 to TRBJ2-7; a weak D match, TRBD2 (6 bases). Trimming stripped 2 bases from V and 0 bases from J, with 11 bases between. The CDR3 length is 15 residues. Germline V gene sequence: CDR1 MNHNY, CDR2 SVGAGI (reference sequence). CDR3: CASSYGGTLSYEQYV. CDR3 DNA sequence: TGTGCCAGCAGTTACGGGGGGACGCTCTCCTACGAGCAGTACGTC.